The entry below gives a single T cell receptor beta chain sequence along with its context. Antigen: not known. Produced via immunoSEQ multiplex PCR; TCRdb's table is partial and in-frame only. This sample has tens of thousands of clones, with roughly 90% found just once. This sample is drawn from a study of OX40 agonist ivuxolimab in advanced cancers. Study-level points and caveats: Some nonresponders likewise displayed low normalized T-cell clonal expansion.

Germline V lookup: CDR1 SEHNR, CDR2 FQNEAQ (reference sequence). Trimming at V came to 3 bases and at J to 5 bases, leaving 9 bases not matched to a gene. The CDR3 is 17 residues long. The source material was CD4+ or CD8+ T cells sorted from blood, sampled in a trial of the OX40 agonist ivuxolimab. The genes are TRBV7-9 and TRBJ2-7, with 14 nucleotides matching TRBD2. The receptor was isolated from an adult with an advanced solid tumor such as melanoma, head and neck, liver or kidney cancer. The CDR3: CASSFQPGLAGAHEQYF. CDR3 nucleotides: TGTGCCAGCAGCTTTCAACCGGGACTAGCGGGAGCCCACGAGCAGTACTTC.